The sequence of this TCR beta chain was determined in a study of tumor-infiltrating lymphocytes in primary liver carcinoma (dated by TCRdb to the late 2010s). Turning to the overall study: A few patients with histopathologically diagnosed primary liver carcinoma underwent surgical resection in China between November 2015 and March 2016. Hepatocellular carcinoma (four) or combined HCC and intrahepatic cholangiocarcinoma (one) was present in the five patients, who were three men and two women aged 30 to 69 years. The five patients had tumors of stage T1-T3 N0M0, with maximum diameters ranging from about 4 to 11 cm. Samples yielded roughly 3.5 to 8 million productive TCRbeta reads; read depth did not differ significantly between tissue types. For each liver tumor, the study sampled five regions along with adjacent normal tissue and blood, and applied TCRbeta repertoire sequencing, expression microarrays and whole-exome sequencing. A total of 35 specimens from 5 patients underwent TCRbeta repertoire sequencing, comprising about 25 tumor regions, 5 adjacent noncancerous liver tissues and 5 peripheral blood samples. Technical replicate repertoires showed high reproducibility, with mean shared-clone rates approximately 0.87 and correlation coefficients above 0.95.

Study-level results and caveats: Comparison of CD4+ and CD8+ T cell repertoires was precluded by the use of bulk unsorted samples. With just five patients in the study, the authors point out that the findings should be validated in a larger study. Repertoire overlap was higher between tumor regions (mean around 36%) than tumor-adjacent (approximately 17%) or tumor-blood (approximately 14%) pairs, consistent with antigen-driven expansion. Because only the TCR beta chain was sequenced and unpaired alpha chains were not captured, true repertoire diversity is likely underestimated. The top 250 clones accounted for a significantly greater share of the repertoire in tumors than in blood (p = 0.039).

Using a constant-region primer and ProtoScript II reverse transcriptase, TCRbeta-specific cDNA was reverse-transcribed from about 0.45 ug total RNA. TCRbeta libraries were built with three nested multiplex PCR rounds, a slightly modified ARM-PCR procedure. Sample barcodes and Illumina adapters were attached in a final 25-cycle PCR using Deep VentR polymerase. Before sequencing, amplicons between 200 and 500 bp were purified from gel using a QIAquick gel extraction kit. TCRbeta amplicons were sequenced on an Illumina HiSeq 2500 with 250-bp paired-end reads. The study's own analysis went as follows. Trimmomatic v0.33 was used to quality-trim the reads, and FLASH v1.2.11 was used to merge paired reads so that full CDR3 sequences could be recovered. V, D and J germline segments were assigned to the rearranged TCRbeta sequences by MiGEC v1.2.1b. Clonotype statistics and Shannon-Wiener diversity indices were calculated with VDJtools v1.0.0. To reduce sampling bias, subsequent analyses other than the diversity analysis used only the 250 most abundant clonotypes in each sample. TCRdb handled the public reads itself, with Q25 trimming in fastp and clone calling in MiXCR, and kept productive beta chains. All rows with the same CDR3 protein become a single entry with the most common DNA and genes. The V and J calls reflect TCRdb's pipeline rather than the authors' work. This sample comprises roughly 330,000 distinct CDR3 sequences, less than 75% of them detected only once. The top ten clones comprise about 6.3% of the sample.

This clonotype was recorded a few times. The target of this receptor is not known. The sample holds no much larger clone one base away, and base qualities are not on file. TRIzol reagent was used to extract blood RNA from unsorted whole blood, while the DNeasy Blood & Tissue kit provided the germline DNA. At the time of sampling, the patients had chronic HBV infection and had not received any treatment. Before surgery, four milliliters of peripheral blood were drawn into K2EDTA tubes. The sequencing sample was made of peripheral blood. This receptor was taken from a man aged 40-49 years with primary liver carcinoma and hepatitis B virus infection.

The nucleotide sequence is TGCGCCAGCAGTACAGGGGAGGGGGCCGAGCAGTACTTC. It translates to CASSTGEGAEQYF. The chain joins TRBV10-2 to TRBJ2-7, with the D segment possibly TRBD1 or TRBD2, each aligning over 7 bases. The CDR3 has 13 amino acids, counting the end cysteine and phenylalanine. Only the CDR3 portion is preserved as DNA: 39 bases, with reading frame beginning at the first base. At the junction V is shortened by 5 bases and J by 6 bases, with 14 bases in between. Looking up the germline V gene yields CDR1 WSHSY and CDR2 SAAADI.